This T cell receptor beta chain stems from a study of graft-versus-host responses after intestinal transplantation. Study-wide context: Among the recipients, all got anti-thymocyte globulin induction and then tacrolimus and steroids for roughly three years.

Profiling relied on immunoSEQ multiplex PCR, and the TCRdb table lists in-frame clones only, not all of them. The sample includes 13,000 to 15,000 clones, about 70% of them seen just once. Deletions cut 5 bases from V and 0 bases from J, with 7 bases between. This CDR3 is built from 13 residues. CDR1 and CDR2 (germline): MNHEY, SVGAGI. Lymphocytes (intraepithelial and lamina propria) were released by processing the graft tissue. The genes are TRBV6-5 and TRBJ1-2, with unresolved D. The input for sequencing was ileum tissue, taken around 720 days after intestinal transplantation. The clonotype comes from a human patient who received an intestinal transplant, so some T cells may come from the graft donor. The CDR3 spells CASSLPTNYGYTF. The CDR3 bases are TGTGCCAGCAGTCTCCCTACTAACTATGGCTACACCTTC.